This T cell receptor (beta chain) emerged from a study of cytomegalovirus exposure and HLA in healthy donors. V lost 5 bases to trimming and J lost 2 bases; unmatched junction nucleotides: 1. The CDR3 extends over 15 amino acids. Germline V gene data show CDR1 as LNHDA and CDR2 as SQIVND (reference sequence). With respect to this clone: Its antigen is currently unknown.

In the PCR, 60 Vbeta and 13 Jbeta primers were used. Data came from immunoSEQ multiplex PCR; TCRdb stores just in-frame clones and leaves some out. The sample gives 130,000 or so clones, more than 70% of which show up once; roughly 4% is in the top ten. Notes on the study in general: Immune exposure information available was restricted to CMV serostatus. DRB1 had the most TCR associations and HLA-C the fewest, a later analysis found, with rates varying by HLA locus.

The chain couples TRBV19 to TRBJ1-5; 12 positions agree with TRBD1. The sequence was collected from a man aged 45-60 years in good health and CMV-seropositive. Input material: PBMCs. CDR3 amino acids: CASSGTGGGNQPQHF. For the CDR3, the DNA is TGTGCCAGTAGTGGGACAGGGGGCGGCAATCAGCCCCAGCATTTT.